This T cell receptor beta chain was recovered during a study of cytomegalovirus exposure and HLA in healthy donors. The repertoire was sequenced with immunoSEQ multiplex PCR; TCRdb's copy has only in-frame clones and lacks some. The repertoire holds about 150,000 clones, with 85% to 90% as singletons. The CDR3 runs to 15 residues. V gave up 5 bases and J gave up 4 bases; unmatched junction bases: 5. Germline V gene lookup returns CDR1 SGHTA and CDR2 FQGTGA. This sequence joins TRBV7-3 and TRBJ2-2, with 9 bases that match TRBD1. Sequenced: PBMCs. This sequence was found in a woman in her twenties or thirties in good health and CMV-seropositive. In nucleotides, the CDR3 is TGTGCCAGCAGCCCACAGGGGGCAAGCACCGGGGAGCTGTTTTTT. The encoded protein is CASSPQGASTGELFF.